The 3 T cell receptor beta chains below all came from one sample that was sequenced in a study of OX40 agonist ivuxolimab in advanced cancers. Data came from immunoSEQ multiplex PCR; TCRdb stores just in-frame clones and leaves some out. The table shows 75,000 to 100,000 clones, with approximately 84% occurring only once. The sequenced sample was CD4+ or CD8+ T cells sorted from blood, obtained in a trial of the OX40 agonist ivuxolimab. Every receptor here comes from an adult with an advanced solid tumor such as melanoma, head and neck, liver or kidney cancer.

This chain links TRBV6-1 with TRBJ2-3; 8 bases match TRBD2. There are 15 residues in the CDR3. From germline, CDR1 is MNHNS and CDR2 SASEGT. V was clipped by 1 base and J by 3 bases; unmatched bases: 3. The DNA for the CDR3 is TGTGCCAGCAGTGAAGGGGGCGGGAGGACAGATACGCAGTATTTT. Translated: CASSEGGGRTDTQYF.

This clone was found once. This chain connects TRBV7-2 to TRBJ1-2; 7 positions match TRBD1. The V and J ends lost 3 bases and 4 bases, in that order; junction bases with no gene match: 8. This CDR3 is 15 amino acids long. From germline, CDR1 is SGHTA and CDR2 FQGNSA. Here the CDR3 reads CASSFKGGGGYGYTF. CDR3 nucleotides: TGTGCCAGCAGCTTTAAAGGGGGCGGGGGCTATGGCTACACCTTC.

V usage is TRBV19 and J usage is TRBJ2-1, with D perhaps assigned TRBD1 or TRBD2 (5 bases each). Germline CDR1 reads LNHDA; CDR2 reads SQIVND (reference sequence). V dropped 3 bases and J dropped 6 bases, with 21 bases sitting between them. CDR3 length: 17 residues. CDR3 amino acids: CASSIQSRPGASNEQFF. CDR3 coding DNA: TGTGCCAGTAGTATCCAATCCAGGCCCGGGGCGAGCAATGAGCAGTTCTTC.